Reported below is one T cell receptor beta chain. What it recognizes is unknown. The V gene lost 6 bases and the J gene lost 1 base, with 12 bases spanning the gap. The CDR3 loop spans 13 amino acids. CDR1 is SQVTM, CDR2 ANQGSEA, per germline. The data were obtained in a study of shared clonotypes between healthy human individuals. Findings and caveats of the study: Relative to their counterparts shared across all four donors, non-shared clonotypes exhibited diminished generation probabilities. Memory subsets generally showed lower estimated richness than naive subsets.

The table came from immunoSEQ multiplex PCR; TCRdb's copy has only in-frame clones and leaves some out. The sample records roughly 2 million clones, 95% being singletons. The V call is TRBV29-1, the J call TRBJ1-2; weak D call: TRBD1 (5 bases). The receptor was derived from a man between 18 and 29 years old in good health. The sample consisted of naive CD4+ T cells sorted from blood. Sample subset: CD45RA+ positively selected. CDR3 in DNA: TGCAGCGTCCGGACACTCCTTAACTATGGCTACACCTTC. This translates into CSVRTLLNYGYTF.